This T cell receptor beta chain was captured by sequencing in a study of control samples from healthy donors and cancer patients. This clone was counted a few times. The V gene's germline CDR1 is LNHDA and CDR2 SQIVND (reference sequence). Trimming stripped 4 bases from V and 9 bases from J, with 22 bases between. This CDR3 has 16 amino acids. TCRdb keeps only in-frame clones here, not all; method: immunoSEQ multiplex PCR. The sample has 170,000 or so clones, more than 90% seen once; the top ten hold approximately 2%. The sequencing input was blood. The origin of this receptor is a woman between 40 and 55 years old in good health. The J gene is TRBJ1-5, the V gene TRBV19; a weak D match, TRBD1 (5 bases). CDR3: CASSRDSGAEVSPQHF. The DNA for the CDR3 is TGTGCCAGTAGTAGGGACTCCGGGGCCGAAGTTTCGCCCCAGCATTTT.